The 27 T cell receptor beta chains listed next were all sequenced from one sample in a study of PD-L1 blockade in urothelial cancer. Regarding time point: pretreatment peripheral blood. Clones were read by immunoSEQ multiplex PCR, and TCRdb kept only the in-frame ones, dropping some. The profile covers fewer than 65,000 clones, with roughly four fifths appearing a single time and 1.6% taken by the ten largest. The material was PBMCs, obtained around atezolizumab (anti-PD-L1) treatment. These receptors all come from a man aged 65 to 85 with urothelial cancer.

CDR3 residues: CASSINEGTDTQYF. DNA of the CDR3: TGTGCCAGTAGTATAAATGAGGGCACAGATACGCAGTATTTT. This chain connects TRBV19 to TRBJ2-3, with no clear D. CDR3 size: 14 residues. Germline CDR1 LNHDA, CDR2 SQIVND (reference sequence). V lost 2 bases and J lost 1, with 7 bases in between.

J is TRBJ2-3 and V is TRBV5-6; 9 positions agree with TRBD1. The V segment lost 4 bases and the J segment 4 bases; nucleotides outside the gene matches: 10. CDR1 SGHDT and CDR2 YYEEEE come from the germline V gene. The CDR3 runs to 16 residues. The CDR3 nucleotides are TGTGCCAGCAGCCTGCCACAGGGGGCGAGCGCAGATACGCAGTATTTT. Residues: CASSLPQGASADTQYF.

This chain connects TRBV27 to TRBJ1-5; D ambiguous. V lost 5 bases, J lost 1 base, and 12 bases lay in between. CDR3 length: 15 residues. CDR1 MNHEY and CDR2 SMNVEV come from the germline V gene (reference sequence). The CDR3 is CASSPVLESNQPQHF. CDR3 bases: TGTGCCAGCAGTCCCGTTTTGGAGAGCAATCAGCCCCAGCATTTT.

CDR3 sequence: CASSVATGGASGELFF. The DNA for the CDR3 is TGTGCCAGCAGCGTAGCAACAGGGGGCGCGTCCGGGGAGCTGTTTTTT. This chain links TRBV9 with TRBJ2-2; 9 bases are a match to TRBD1. Germline CDR1 is SGDLS and CDR2 is YYNGEE. CDR3 length: 16 amino acids. J lost 6 bases, V lost 0 bases, and 6 bases had no gene match.

The CDR3 DNA follows: TGTGCCAGCAGCTTAGTAGAGGGAGTAGATGAGCAGTTCTTC. Translating gives CASSLVEGVDEQFF. V is TRBV7-9 and J is TRBJ2-1; tentative D call: TRBD2 (5 bases). With 1 base removed from V and 8 bases from J, the gap between germline ends came to 12 bases. Germline V gives CDR1 SEHNR, CDR2 FQNEAQ (reference sequence). The CDR3 has 14 amino acids.

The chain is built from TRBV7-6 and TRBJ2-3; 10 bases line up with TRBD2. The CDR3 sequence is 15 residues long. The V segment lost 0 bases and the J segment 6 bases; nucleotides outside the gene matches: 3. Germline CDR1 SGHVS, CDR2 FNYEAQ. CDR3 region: CASSLASGRGDTQYF. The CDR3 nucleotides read TGTGCCAGCAGCTTAGCCAGCGGGAGGGGTGATACGCAGTATTTT.

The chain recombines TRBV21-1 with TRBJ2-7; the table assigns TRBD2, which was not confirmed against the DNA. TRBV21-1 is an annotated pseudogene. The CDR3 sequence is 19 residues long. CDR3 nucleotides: TGTGCCAGCAGCACAAGACTAGCGGGAGATTTCGGGGATTTCTACGAGCAGTACTTC. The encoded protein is CASSTRLAGDFGDFYEQYF.

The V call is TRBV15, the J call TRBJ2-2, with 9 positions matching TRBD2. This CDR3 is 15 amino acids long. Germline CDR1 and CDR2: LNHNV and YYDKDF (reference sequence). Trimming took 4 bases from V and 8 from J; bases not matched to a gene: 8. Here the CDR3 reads CATSTLAGAGGELFF. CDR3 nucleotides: TGTGCCACCAGCACCTTAGCGGGAGCAGGTGGGGAGCTGTTTTTT.

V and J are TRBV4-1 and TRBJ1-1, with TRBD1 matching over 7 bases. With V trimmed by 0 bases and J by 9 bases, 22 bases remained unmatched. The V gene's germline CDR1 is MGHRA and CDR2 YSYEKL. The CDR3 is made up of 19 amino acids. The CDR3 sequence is CASSQDFPQGGRGGPKAFF. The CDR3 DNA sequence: TGCGCCAGCAGCCAAGATTTCCCTCAGGGGGGCCGGGGCGGCCCTAAAGCTTTCTTT.

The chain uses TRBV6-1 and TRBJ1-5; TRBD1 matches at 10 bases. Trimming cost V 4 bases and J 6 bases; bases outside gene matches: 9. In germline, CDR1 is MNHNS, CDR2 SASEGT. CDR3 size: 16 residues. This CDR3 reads CASSGRDRGKGQPQHF. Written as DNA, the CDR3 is TGTGCCAGCAGTGGAAGGGACAGGGGAAAGGGTCAGCCCCAGCATTTT.

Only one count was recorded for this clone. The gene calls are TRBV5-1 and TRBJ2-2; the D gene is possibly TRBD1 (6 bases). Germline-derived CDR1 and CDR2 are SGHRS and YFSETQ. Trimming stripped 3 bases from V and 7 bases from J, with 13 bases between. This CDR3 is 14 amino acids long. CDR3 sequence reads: CASSWTDQNGELFF. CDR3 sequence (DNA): TGCGCCAGCAGCTGGACAGATCAAAACGGGGAGCTGTTTTTT.

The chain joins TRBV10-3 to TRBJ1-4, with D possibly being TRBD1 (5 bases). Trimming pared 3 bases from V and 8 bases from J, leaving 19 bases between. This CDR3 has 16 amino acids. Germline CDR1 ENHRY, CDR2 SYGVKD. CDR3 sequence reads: CAISDDSLSDGEKLFF. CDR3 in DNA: TGTGCCATCAGTGACGACAGTTTGTCTGATGGAGAAAAACTGTTTTTT.

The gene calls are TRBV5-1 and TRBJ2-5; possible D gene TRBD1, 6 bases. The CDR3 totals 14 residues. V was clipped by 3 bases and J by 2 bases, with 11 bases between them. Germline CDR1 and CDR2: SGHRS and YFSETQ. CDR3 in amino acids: CASSSRGIQETQYF. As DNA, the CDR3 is TGCGCCAGCAGCTCCAGGGGAATTCAAGAGACCCAGTACTTC.

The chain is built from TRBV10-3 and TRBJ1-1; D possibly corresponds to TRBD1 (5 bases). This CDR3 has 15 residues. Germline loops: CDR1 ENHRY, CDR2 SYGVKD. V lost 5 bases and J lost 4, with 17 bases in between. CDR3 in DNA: TGTGCCATCAGTCCCGATGCGTTAAGGGGCACTGAAGCTTTCTTT. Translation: CAISPDALRGTEAFF.

In nucleotides, the CDR3 is TGTGCCACCACCCTAGACAGGGCTAGGACTGAAGCTTTCTTT. Translation: CATTLDRARTEAFF. This chain links TRBV15 with TRBJ1-1; 7 positions agree with TRBD1. This CDR3 spans 14 amino acids. Germline V gene sequence: CDR1 LNHNV, CDR2 YYDKDF (reference sequence). Trimming took 7 bases from V and 5 from J; bases not matched to a gene: 10.

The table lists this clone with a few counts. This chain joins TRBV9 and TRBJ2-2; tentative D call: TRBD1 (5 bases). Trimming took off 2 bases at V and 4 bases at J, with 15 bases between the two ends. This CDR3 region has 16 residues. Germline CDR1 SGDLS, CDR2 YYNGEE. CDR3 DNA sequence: TGTGCCAGCAGCGTTATGGACATCCAAGCCACCGGGGAGCTGTTTTTT. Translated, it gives CASSVMDIQATGELFF.

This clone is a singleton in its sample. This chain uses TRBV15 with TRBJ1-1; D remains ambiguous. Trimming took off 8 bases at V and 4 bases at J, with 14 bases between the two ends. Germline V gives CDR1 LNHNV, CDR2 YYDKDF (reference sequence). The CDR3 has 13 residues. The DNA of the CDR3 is TGTGCCACCTCCGAGGGTCGGGGCACTGAAGCTTTCTTT. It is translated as CATSEGRGTEAFF.

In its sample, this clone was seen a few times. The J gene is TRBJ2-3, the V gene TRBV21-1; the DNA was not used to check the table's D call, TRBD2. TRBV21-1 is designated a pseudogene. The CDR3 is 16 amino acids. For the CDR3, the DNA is TGTGCCAGCAGCGCCGGGACTAGCGAGGTCCCAGATACGCAGTATTTT. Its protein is CASSAGTSEVPDTQYF.

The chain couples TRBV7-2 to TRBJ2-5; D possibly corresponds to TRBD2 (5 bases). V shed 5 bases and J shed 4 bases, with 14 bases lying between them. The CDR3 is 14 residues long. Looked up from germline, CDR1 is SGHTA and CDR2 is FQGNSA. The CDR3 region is CASSPPSGPETQYF. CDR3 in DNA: TGTGCCAGCAGCCCCCCGAGCGGTCCAGAGACCCAGTACTTC.

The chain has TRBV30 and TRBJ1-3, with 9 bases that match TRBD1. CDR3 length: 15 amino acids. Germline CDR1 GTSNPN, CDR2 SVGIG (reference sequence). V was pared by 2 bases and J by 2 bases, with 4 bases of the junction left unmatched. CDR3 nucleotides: TGTGCCTGGAGTAGGGACAGGGCGACTGGAAACACCATATATTTT. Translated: CAWSRDRATGNTIYF. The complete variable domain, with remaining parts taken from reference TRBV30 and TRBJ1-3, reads SQTIHQWPATLVQPVGSPLSLECTVEGTSNPNLYWYRQAAGRGLQLLFYSVGIGQISSEVPQNLSASRPQDRQFILSSKKLLLSDSGFYLCAWSRDRATGNTIYFGEGSWLTVV.

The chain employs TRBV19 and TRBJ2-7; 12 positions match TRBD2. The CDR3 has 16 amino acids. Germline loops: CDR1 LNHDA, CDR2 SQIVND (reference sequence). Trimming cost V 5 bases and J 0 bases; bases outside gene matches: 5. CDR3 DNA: TGTGCCAGTAGTCGGACTAGCGGGACCCGCTCCTACGAGCAGTACTTC. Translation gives CASSRTSGTRSYEQYF.

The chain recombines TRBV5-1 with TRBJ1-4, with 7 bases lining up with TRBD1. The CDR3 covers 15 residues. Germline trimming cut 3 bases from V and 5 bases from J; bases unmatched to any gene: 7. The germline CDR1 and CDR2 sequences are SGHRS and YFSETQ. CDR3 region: CASSSPTGSNEKLFF. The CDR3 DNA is TGCGCCAGCAGCTCCCCGACAGGGTCCAATGAAAAACTGTTTTTT.

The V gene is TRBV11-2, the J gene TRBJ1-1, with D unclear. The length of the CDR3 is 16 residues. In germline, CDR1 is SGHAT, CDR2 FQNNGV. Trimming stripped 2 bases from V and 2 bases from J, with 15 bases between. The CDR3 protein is CASSLPPAGSNTEAFF. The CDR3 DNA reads TGTGCCAGCAGCTTACCCCCCGCAGGCAGTAACACTGAAGCTTTCTTT.

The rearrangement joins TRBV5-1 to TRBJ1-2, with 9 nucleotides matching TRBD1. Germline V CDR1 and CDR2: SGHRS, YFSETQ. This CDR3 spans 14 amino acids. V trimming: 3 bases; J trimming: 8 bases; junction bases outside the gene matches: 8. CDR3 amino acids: CASSWGDRVGGYTF. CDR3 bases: TGCGCCAGCAGCTGGGGGGACAGGGTGGGGGGCTACACCTTC.

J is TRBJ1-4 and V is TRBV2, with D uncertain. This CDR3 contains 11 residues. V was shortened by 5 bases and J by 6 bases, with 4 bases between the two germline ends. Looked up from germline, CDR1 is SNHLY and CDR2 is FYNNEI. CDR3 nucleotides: TGTGCCAGCAGTCCGGATGAAAAACTGTTTTTT. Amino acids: CASSPDEKLFF.

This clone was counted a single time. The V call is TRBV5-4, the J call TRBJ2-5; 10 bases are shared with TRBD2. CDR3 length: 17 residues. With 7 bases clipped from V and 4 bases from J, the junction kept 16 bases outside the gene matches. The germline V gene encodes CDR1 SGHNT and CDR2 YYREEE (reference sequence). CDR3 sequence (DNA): TGTGCCAGCTCCCGAGTAGCTAGCGGGAGTTCTGGAGAGACCCAGTACTTC. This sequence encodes CASSRVASGSSGETQYF.

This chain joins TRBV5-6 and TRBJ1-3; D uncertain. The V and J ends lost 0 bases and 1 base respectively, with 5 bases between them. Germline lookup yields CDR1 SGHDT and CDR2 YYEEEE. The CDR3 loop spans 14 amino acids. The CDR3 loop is CASSLDPSGNTIYF. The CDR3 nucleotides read TGTGCCAGCAGCTTGGATCCGTCTGGAAACACCATATATTTT.